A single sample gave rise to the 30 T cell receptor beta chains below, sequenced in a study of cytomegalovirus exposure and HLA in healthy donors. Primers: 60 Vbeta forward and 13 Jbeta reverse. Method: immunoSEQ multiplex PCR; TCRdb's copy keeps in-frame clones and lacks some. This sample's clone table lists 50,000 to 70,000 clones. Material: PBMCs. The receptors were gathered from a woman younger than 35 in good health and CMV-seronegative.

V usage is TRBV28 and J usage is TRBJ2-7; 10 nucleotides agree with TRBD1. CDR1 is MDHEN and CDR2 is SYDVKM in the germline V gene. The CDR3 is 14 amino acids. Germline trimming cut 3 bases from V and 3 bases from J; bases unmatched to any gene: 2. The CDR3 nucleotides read TGTGCCAGCAGTTTCCGGACAGGGGGCTACGAGCAGTACTTC. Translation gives CASSFRTGGYEQYF.

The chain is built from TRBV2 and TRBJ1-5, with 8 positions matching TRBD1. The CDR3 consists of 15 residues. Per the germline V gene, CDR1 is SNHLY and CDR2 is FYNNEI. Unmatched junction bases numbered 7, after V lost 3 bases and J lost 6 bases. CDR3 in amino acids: CASSDGQGVTQPQHF. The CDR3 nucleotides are TGTGCCAGCAGTGACGGACAGGGTGTAACTCAGCCCCAGCATTTT.

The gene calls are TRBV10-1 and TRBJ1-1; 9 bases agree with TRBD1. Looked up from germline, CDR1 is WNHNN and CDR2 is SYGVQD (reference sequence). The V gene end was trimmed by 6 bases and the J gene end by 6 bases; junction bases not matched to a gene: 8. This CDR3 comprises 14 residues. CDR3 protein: CASSRTGEVAEAFF. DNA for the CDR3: TGCGCCAGCAGCCGGACAGGGGAAGTTGCTGAAGCTTTCTTT.

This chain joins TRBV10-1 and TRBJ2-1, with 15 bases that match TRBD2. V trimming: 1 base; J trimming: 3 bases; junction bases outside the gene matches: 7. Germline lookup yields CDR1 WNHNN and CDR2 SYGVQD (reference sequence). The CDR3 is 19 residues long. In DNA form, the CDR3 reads TGCGCCAGCAGTGAGTGGACTAGCGGGAGGGACCGAAACTACAATGAGCAGTTCTTC. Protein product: CASSEWTSGRDRNYNEQFF.

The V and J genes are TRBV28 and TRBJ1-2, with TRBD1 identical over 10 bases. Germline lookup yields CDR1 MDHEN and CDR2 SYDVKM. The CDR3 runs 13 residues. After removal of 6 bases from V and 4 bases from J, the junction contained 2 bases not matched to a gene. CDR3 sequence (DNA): TGTGCCAGCAGGACAGGGGGCCGCTATGGCTACACCTTC. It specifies CASRTGGRYGYTF.

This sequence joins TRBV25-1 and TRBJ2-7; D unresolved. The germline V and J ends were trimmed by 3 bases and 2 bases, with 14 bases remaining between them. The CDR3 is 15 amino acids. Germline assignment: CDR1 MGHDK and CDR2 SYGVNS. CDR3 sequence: CASSDGSESAYEQYF. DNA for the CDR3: TGTGCCAGCAGTGATGGTTCGGAAAGCGCCTACGAGCAGTACTTC.

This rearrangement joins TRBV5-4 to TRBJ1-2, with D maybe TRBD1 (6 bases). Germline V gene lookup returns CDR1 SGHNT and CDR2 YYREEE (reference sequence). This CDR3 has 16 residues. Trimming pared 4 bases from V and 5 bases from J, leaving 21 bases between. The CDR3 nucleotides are TGTGCCAGCAGCGAGGGGGGGAGTCTTTCCGGGTATGGCTACACCTTC. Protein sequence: CASSEGGSLSGYGYTF.

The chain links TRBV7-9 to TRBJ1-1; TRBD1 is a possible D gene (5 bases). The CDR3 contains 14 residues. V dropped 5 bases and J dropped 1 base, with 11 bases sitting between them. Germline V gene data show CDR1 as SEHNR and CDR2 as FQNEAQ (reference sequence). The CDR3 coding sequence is TGTGCCAGCAGCGCAACAACAGGGAACACTGAAGCTTTCTTT. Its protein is CASSATTGNTEAFF.

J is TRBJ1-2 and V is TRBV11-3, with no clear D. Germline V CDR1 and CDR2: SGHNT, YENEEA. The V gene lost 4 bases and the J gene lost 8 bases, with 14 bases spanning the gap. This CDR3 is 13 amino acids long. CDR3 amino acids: CASSSAGWSGYTF. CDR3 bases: TGTGCCAGCAGCTCAGCGGGCTGGAGCGGCTACACCTTC.

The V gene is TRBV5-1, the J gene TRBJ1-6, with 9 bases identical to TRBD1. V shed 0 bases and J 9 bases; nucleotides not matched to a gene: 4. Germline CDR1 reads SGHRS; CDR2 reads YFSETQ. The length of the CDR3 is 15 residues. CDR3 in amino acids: CASSLGTDRGSPLHF. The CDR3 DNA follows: TGCGCCAGCAGCTTGGGGACGGACAGGGGTTCACCCCTCCACTTT.

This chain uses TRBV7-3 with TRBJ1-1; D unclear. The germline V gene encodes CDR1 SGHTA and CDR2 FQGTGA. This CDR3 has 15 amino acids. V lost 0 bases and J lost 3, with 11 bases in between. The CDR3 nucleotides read TGTGCCAGCAGCTTAACGCCGGCGGCTGACACTGAAGCTTTCTTT. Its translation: CASSLTPAADTEAFF.

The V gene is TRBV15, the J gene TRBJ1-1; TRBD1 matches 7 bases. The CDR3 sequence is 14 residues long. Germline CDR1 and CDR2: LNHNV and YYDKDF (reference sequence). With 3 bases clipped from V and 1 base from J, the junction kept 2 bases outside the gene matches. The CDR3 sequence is CATSRTGKNTEAFF. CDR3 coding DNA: TGTGCCACCAGCAGGACAGGGAAGAACACTGAAGCTTTCTTT.

CDR3 sequence reads: CASSSTGYTEAFF. For the CDR3, the DNA is TGTGCCAGTAGCTCGACAGGTTACACTGAAGCTTTCTTT. This chain joins TRBV19 and TRBJ1-1, with D possibly being TRBD1 (6 bases). The CDR3 spans 13 residues. The V end lost 6 bases, the J end lost 3 bases, and 11 bases lay between the germline ends. Germline CDR1 is LNHDA and CDR2 is SQIVND (reference sequence).

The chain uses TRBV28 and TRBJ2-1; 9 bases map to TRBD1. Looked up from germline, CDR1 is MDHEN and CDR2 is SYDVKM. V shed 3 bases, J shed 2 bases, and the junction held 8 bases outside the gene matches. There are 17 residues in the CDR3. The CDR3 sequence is CASSFPRDRETYNEQFF. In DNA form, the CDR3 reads TGTGCCAGCAGTTTTCCCCGGGACAGGGAGACCTACAATGAGCAGTTCTTC.

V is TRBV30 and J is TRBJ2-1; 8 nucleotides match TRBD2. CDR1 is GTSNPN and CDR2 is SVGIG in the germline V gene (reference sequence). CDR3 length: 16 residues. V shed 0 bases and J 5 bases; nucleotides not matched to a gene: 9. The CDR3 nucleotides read TGTGCCTGGAGTGTTAGTCCCGGGGGGGCCCACAATGAGCAGTTCTTC. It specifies CAWSVSPGGAHNEQFF.

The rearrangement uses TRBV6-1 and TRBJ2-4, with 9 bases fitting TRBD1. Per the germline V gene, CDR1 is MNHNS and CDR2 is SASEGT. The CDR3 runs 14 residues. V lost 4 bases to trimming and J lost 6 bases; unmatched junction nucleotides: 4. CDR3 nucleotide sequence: TGTGCCAGCAGTGGTCCGGACAGGGGAAACATTCAGTACTTC. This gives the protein CASSGPDRGNIQYF.

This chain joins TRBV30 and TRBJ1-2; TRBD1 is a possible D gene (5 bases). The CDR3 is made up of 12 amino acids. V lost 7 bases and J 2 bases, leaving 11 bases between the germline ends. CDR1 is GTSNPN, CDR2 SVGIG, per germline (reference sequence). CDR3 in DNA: TGTGCCTCTTCGACAGTAAACTATGGCTACACCTTC. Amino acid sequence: CASSTVNYGYTF. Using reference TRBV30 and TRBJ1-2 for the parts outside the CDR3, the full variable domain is SQTIHQWPATLVQPVGSPLSLECTVEGTSNPNLYWYRQAAGRGLQLLFYSVGIGQISSEVPQNLSASRPQDRQFILSSKKLLLSDSGFYLCASSTVNYGYTFGSGTRLTVV.

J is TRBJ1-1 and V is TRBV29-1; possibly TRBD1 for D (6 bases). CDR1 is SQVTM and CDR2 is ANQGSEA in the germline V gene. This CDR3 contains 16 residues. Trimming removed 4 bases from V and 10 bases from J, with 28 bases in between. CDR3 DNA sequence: TGCAGCGTTGCCCCCCGCCCACAGGGTGTAAGGGTAGGAGCTTTCTTT. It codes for CSVAPRPQGVRVGAFF.

CDR3 sequence (DNA): TGTGCCAGCAGCGTAGACAGGTTCGCCGGGGAGCTGTTTTTT. Protein sequence: CASSVDRFAGELFF. J is TRBJ2-2 and V is TRBV9; a weak D match, TRBD1 (5 bases). In germline, CDR1 is SGDLS, CDR2 YYNGEE. This CDR3 has 14 residues. Trimming removed 0 bases at V and 6 bases at J, with 9 bases between. The whole variable domain, filled in from reference TRBV9 and TRBJ2-2, reads DSGVTQTPKHLITATGQRVTLRCSPRSGDLSVYWYQQSLDQGLQFLIQYYNGEERAKGNILERFSAQQFPDLHSELNLSSLELGDSALYFCASSVDRFAGELFFGEGSRLTVL.

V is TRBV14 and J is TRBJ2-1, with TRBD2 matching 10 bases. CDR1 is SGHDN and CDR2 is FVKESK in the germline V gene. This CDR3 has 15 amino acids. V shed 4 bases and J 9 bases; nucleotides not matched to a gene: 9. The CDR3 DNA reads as TGTGCCAGCAGCCGTGCTCTAGCGGGAGCGGGTGAGCAGTTCTTC. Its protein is CASSRALAGAGEQFF.

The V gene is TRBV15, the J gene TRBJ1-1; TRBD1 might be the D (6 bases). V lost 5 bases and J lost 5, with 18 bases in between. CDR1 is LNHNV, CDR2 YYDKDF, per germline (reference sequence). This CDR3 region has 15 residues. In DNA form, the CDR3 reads TGTGCCACCAGCTCACGACAGGTCTCGTTGACTGAAGCTTTCTTT. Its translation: CATSSRQVSLTEAFF.

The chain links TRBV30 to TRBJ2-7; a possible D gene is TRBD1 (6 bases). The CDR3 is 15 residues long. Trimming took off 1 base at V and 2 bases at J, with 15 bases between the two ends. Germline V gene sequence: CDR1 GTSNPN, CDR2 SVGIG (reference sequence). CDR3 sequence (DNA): TGTGCCTGGAGTGATGACAGGACCCTCCCCTACGAGCAGTACTTC. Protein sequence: CAWSDDRTLPYEQYF.

The CDR3 DNA reads as TGTGCCAGCAGCGCTCGACAGGGTTCCTACGAGCAGTACTTC. Translation gives CASSARQGSYEQYF. This chain connects TRBV7-9 to TRBJ2-7, with 7 bases fitting TRBD1. J gave up 1 base and V 5 bases, and 5 bases lay outside the gene matches. CDR3 length: 14 residues. Germline CDR1 and CDR2: SEHNR and FQNEAQ (reference sequence).

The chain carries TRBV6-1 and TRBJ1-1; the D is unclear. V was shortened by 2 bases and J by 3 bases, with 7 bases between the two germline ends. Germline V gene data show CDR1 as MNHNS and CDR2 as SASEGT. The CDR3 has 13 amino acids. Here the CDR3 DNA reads TGTGCCAGCAGTGAACACACAGACACTGAAGCTTTCTTT. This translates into CASSEHTDTEAFF.

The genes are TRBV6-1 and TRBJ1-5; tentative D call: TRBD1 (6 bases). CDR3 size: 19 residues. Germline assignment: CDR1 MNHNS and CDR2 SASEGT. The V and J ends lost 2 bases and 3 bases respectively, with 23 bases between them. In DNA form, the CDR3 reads TGTGCCAGCAGTGAATCAAAAAGGGGGACCGTGTTTCACAATCAGCCCCAGCATTTT. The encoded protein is CASSESKRGTVFHNQPQHF.

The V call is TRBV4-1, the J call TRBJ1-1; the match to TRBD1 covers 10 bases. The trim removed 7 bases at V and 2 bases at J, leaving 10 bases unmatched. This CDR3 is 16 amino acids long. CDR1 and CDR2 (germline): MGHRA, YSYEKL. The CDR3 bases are TGCGCCAGCACCTCAAGACAGGGGGCTAGTAACACTGAAGCTTTCTTT. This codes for CASTSRQGASNTEAFF.

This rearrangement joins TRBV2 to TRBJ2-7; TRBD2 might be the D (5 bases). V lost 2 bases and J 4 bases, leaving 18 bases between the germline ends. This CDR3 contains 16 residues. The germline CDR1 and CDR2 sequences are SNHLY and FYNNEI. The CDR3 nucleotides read TGTGCCAGCAGTGAATGGCCTCACGGAGGCCAATACGAGCAGTACTTC. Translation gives CASSEWPHGGQYEQYF. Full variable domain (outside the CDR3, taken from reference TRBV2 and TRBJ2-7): EPEVTQTPSHQVTQMGQEVILRCVPISNHLYFYWYRQILGQKVEFLVSFYNNEISEKSEIFDDQFSVERPDGSNFTLKIRSTKLEDSAMYFCASSEWPHGGQYEQYFGPGTRLTVT.

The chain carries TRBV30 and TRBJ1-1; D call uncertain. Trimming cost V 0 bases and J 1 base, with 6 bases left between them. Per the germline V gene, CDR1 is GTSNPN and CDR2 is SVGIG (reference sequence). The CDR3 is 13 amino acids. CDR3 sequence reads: CAWSVKRNTEAFF. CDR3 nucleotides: TGTGCCTGGAGTGTAAAGAGGAACACTGAAGCTTTCTTT.

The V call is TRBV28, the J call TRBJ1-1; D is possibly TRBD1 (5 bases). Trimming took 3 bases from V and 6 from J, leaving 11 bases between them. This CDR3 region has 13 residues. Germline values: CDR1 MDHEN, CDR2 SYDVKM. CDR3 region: CASSFGARAEAFF. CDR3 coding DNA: TGTGCCAGCAGTTTCGGCGCCAGGGCTGAAGCTTTCTTT.

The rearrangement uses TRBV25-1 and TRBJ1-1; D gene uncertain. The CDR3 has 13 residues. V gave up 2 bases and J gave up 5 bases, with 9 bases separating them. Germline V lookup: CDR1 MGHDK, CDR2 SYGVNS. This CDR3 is CASSERTGTEAFF. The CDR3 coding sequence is TGTGCCAGCAGTGAAAGGACGGGGACTGAAGCTTTCTTT.